What follows are 18 T cell receptor beta chains derived from one specimen sequenced in a study of technical replicates of blood from a handful of donors. TCRdb's copy holds only in-frame clones and misses some; the assay was immunoSEQ multiplex PCR. The sample includes approximately 65,000 clones, around 86% seen only once; the top ten take about 5%. Source material: PBMCs. The origin of the receptors is a human donor in good health. Some clones in this sample may be carry-over from other donors' samples.

This clone has a single count. The chain joins TRBV18 to TRBJ2-3, with 7 bases identical to TRBD2. The CDR3 consists of 15 residues. Germline assignment: CDR1 KGHSH and CDR2 LQKENI. The junction had 4 bases not matched to a gene; V was cut back by 4 bases and J by 0 bases. As DNA, the CDR3 is TGTGCCAGCTCACGGGCGGGGGACAGCACAGATACGCAGTATTTT. It is translated as CASSRAGDSTDTQYF.

The chain carries TRBV5-6 and TRBJ2-5, with 7 bases lining up with TRBD2. This CDR3 spans 16 amino acids. V was clipped by 4 bases and J by 3 bases; unmatched bases: 12. CDR1 is SGHDT, CDR2 YYEEEE, per germline. CDR3 DNA: TGTGCCAGCAGCCCGATGAGCGGAGCGGGGAAAGAGACCCAGTACTTC. It yields the protein CASSPMSGAGKETQYF.

V gene TRBV10-3 combines with J gene TRBJ2-2; D perhaps matches TRBD2 (5 bases). CDR3 length: 14 amino acids. Germline values: CDR1 ENHRY, CDR2 SYGVKD. V was clipped by 7 bases and J by 2 bases, with 11 bases between them. CDR3 coding DNA: TGTGCCATCAAGTTTTCGGGAAACACCGGGGAGCTGTTTTTT. Encoded protein: CAIKFSGNTGELFF.

The rearrangement links TRBV29-1 to TRBJ2-7; D may be TRBD2 (5 bases). V was cut by 7 bases and J by 6 bases, with 16 bases left in between. Germline V lookup: CDR1 SQVTM, CDR2 ANQGSEA. The CDR3 length is 12 residues. CDR3: CSAKPGNGEQYF. As DNA, the CDR3 is TGCAGCGCCAAGCCGGGGAACGGCGAGCAGTACTTC.

This chain connects TRBV7-2 to TRBJ2-6, with 8 bases fitting TRBD2. CDR3 length: 19 amino acids. Germline values: CDR1 SGHTA, CDR2 FQGNSA. Trimming at V came to 5 bases and at J to 0 bases, leaving 12 bases not matched to a gene. This CDR3 is CASSLWASGPNSGANVLTF. CDR3 coding DNA: TGTGCCAGCAGCCTGTGGGCTAGCGGGCCAAACTCTGGGGCCAACGTCCTGACTTTC.

V gene TRBV13 combines with J gene TRBJ2-2, with a tentative D call TRBD1 (5 bases). This CDR3 has 16 residues. Trimming removed 6 bases at V and 0 bases at J, with 14 bases between. Germline loops: CDR1 PRHDT, CDR2 FYEKMQ (reference sequence). Written as DNA, the CDR3 is TGTGCCAGCAGACTGGGGCTGATTCCGAACACCGGGGAGCTGTTTTTT. The encoded protein is CASRLGLIPNTGELFF.

This clone was counted only a few times. The chain links TRBV6-1 to TRBJ1-4; 7 bases are a match to TRBD1. The CDR3 sequence is 13 residues long. The junction had 6 bases not matched to a gene; V was cut back by 9 bases and J by 5 bases. Looked up from germline, CDR1 is MNHNS and CDR2 is SASEGT. Here the CDR3 DNA reads TGTGCCAGTAAGGACAGGAACAATGAAAAACTGTTTTTT. Translation: CASKDRNNEKLFF.

The chain recombines TRBV6-4 with TRBJ2-3, with 13 bases lining up with TRBD2. The CDR3 loop spans 18 amino acids. CDR1 and CDR2 from the germline V gene are MRHNA and SNTAGT. V shed 8 bases and J 2 bases; nucleotides not matched to a gene: 13. The CDR3 nucleotides read TGTGCCAGCGAAGGACTAGCGGGAGCCAAACCCCACACAGATACGCAGTATTTT. Its protein product is CASEGLAGAKPHTDTQYF.

This rearrangement joins TRBV13 to TRBJ2-6; D is uncertain. The CDR3 consists of 17 residues. Germline V gives CDR1 PRHDT, CDR2 FYEKMQ (reference sequence). V lost 5 bases, J lost 0 bases, and 14 bases lay in between. The CDR3 sequence is CASSPLGRASGANVLTF. In nucleotides, the CDR3 is TGTGCCAGCAGCCCCCTAGGCAGAGCCTCTGGGGCCAACGTCCTGACTTTC.

The V gene is TRBV11-2, the J gene TRBJ2-3, with 8 bases identical to TRBD2. There are 15 residues in the CDR3. J gave up 1 base and V 5 bases, and 5 bases lay outside the gene matches. Germline V CDR1 and CDR2: SGHAT, FQNNGV. CDR3 residues: CASSPRGEGTDTQYF. CDR3 in DNA: TGTGCCAGCAGCCCGCGGGGGGAAGGCACAGATACGCAGTATTTT.

The chain has TRBV5-1 and TRBJ2-5, with D unclear. Germline CDR1 reads SGHRS; CDR2 reads YFSETQ. The CDR3 loop spans 12 amino acids. V gave up 3 bases and J gave up 2 bases, with 5 bases separating them. CDR3 amino acids: CASSYEQETQYF. CDR3 coding DNA: TGCGCCAGCAGCTACGAGCAAGAGACCCAGTACTTC.

The rearrangement joins TRBV4-2 to TRBJ2-7, with D uncertain. Germline CDR1 reads LGHNA; CDR2 reads YNFKEQ. The V and J ends lost 0 bases and 3 bases respectively, with 9 bases between them. This CDR3 has 14 residues. CDR3 region: CASSQDRVDYEQYF. The CDR3 DNA follows: TGTGCCAGCAGCCAAGACCGGGTAGACTACGAGCAGTACTTC.

The V call is TRBV19, the J call TRBJ1-6, with D maybe TRBD1 (5 bases). The CDR3 length is 14 residues. Germline-derived CDR1 and CDR2 are LNHDA and SQIVND (reference sequence). Trimming shortened V by 9 bases and J by 10 bases, and 19 bases separated the two germline ends. The CDR3 sequence is CASRPGRVRSPLHF. CDR3 DNA: TGTGCCAGCCGCCCAGGCAGGGTCAGGTCACCCCTCCACTTT.

V and J are TRBV15 and TRBJ2-5; D is perhaps TRBD2 (5 bases). This CDR3 region has 16 residues. V dropped 0 bases and J dropped 2 bases, with 13 bases sitting between them. Germline values: CDR1 LNHNV, CDR2 YYDKDF (reference sequence). The CDR3 spells CATSRELSGGQETQYF. CDR3 nucleotide sequence: TGTGCCACCAGCAGAGAGCTATCTGGCGGGCAAGAGACCCAGTACTTC.

The chain has TRBV7-8 and TRBJ2-3, with TRBD1 matching over 7 bases. The J segment lost 7 bases and the V segment lost 7 bases, leaving 14 bases of the junction unmatched. The CDR3 spans 15 residues. From germline, CDR1 is SGHVS and CDR2 FQNEAQ. For the CDR3, the DNA is TGTGCCAGCAACGCCCGAGGGCAGGGGGTACATACGCAGTATTTT. Encoded protein: CASNARGQGVHTQYF.

This sequence joins TRBV7-8 and TRBJ2-3; perhaps TRBD2 as D (6 bases). In germline, CDR1 is SGHVS, CDR2 FQNEAQ. This CDR3 contains 16 residues. Trimming removed 1 base from V and 1 base from J, with 12 bases in between. The CDR3 spells CASSLDRGVGTDTQYF. The CDR3 DNA reads TGTGCCAGCAGCTTAGATCGCGGGGTGGGCACAGATACGCAGTATTTT.

V is TRBV5-6 and J is TRBJ1-5; 7 bases match TRBD1. There are 15 residues in the CDR3. Germline-derived CDR1 and CDR2 are SGHDT and YYEEEE. With 4 bases clipped from V and 0 bases from J, the junction kept 4 bases outside the gene matches. DNA for the CDR3: TGTGCCAGCAGCCTGGGGACAGTTAGCAATCAGCCCCAGCATTTT. Residues: CASSLGTVSNQPQHF.

The gene calls are TRBV30 and TRBJ1-3, with a tentative D call TRBD1 (6 bases). Germline V gives CDR1 GTSNPN, CDR2 SVGIG (reference sequence). This CDR3 comprises 15 residues. Trimming took off 4 bases at V and 0 bases at J, with 13 bases between the two ends. The DNA for the CDR3 is TGTGCCTGGACGGACAGAGTCTTCTCTGGAAACACCATATATTTT. Its translation is CAWTDRVFSGNTIYF.